Shown below are 30 T cell receptor beta chains from a single sample sequenced in a study of blood T cell repertoires in COVID-19. The repertoire was sequenced with immunoSEQ multiplex PCR; TCRdb's copy has only in-frame clones and lacks some. This table holds roughly 150,000 clones, 80% found once. Source material: PBMCs or T cells enriched from blood (not recorded which). The receptors derive from a woman in her sixties or seventies who had recovered from COVID-19.

This chain uses TRBV2 with TRBJ2-7; D is unresolved. The CDR3 totals 10 residues. Germline CDR1 SNHLY, CDR2 FYNNEI. V lost 8 bases to trimming and J lost 4 bases, with 6 bases between them. The CDR3 loop reads CASRWYEQYF. The CDR3 DNA reads TGTGCCAGCCGGTGGTACGAGCAGTACTTC.

The CDR3 loop reads CAISDPGDRTEAFF. Here the CDR3 DNA reads TGTGCCATCAGTGACCCAGGGGATCGGACTGAAGCTTTCTTT. The chain is built from TRBV10-3 and TRBJ1-1; perhaps TRBD1 as D (6 bases). The CDR3 loop spans 14 amino acids. Germline V CDR1 and CDR2: ENHRY, SYGVKD. V gave up 3 bases and J gave up 5 bases, with 13 bases separating them.

The chain has TRBV6-5 and TRBJ1-6, with D possibly being TRBD1 (6 bases). CDR3 size: 14 residues. Germline CDR1 and CDR2: MNHEY and SVGAGI. Trimming took 2 bases from V and 12 from J, leaving 14 bases between them. The CDR3, as DNA: TGTGCCAGCAGTTACGGGGGGGCGCAGATACCCCTCCACTTT. Translating it yields CASSYGGAQIPLHF.

The V gene is TRBV5-1, the J gene TRBJ1-3; possible D gene TRBD1, 5 bases. The CDR3 runs 16 residues. Trimming left V 4 bases short and J 0 bases short, with 14 bases between. In germline, CDR1 is SGHRS, CDR2 YFSETQ. The CDR3, as DNA: TGCGCCAGCAGCCCGCTGACAGCAAACTCTGGAAACACCATATATTTT. This encodes CASSPLTANSGNTIYF.

This chain joins TRBV11-2 and TRBJ2-7; possibly TRBD1 for D (5 bases). Trimming pared 0 bases from V and 3 bases from J, leaving 12 bases between. The CDR3 extends over 15 amino acids. Germline CDR1 SGHAT, CDR2 FQNNGV. This chain's CDR3 is CASSLEVTVDYEQYF. The CDR3 nucleotides are TGTGCCAGCAGCTTAGAGGTGACAGTCGACTACGAGCAGTACTTC.

This clone appeared many times. The rearrangement joins TRBV2 to TRBJ2-5; D not resolved. Germline CDR1 SNHLY, CDR2 FYNNEI. CDR3 size: 13 residues. V gave up 7 bases and J gave up 4 bases, with 13 bases separating them. The CDR3 DNA sequence: TGTGCCAGCACACTACCCCCGCGAGAGACCCAGTACTTC. Protein sequence: CASTLPPRETQYF.

This clone appeared a single time. This chain connects TRBV6-5 to TRBJ2-3; D may be TRBD2 (6 bases). Per the germline V gene, CDR1 is MNHEY and CDR2 is SVGAGI. V was trimmed by 0 bases and J by 0 bases, leaving 10 bases between them. This CDR3 contains 16 residues. CDR3 loop: CASSYSLASSTDTQYF. The CDR3 DNA is TGTGCCAGCAGTTACTCGCTAGCGTCTAGCACAGATACGCAGTATTTT.

The chain combines TRBV7-6 with TRBJ1-4; D gene uncertain. V lost 2 bases and J 6 bases, leaving 16 bases between the germline ends. Germline CDR1 and CDR2: SGHVS and FNYEAQ. The CDR3 is 16 amino acids. The CDR3 sequence is CASSLNVSRIYEKLFF. CDR3 bases: TGTGCCAGCAGCTTAAACGTATCGAGAATTTATGAAAAACTGTTTTTT. Full variable domain (outside the CDR3, taken from reference TRBV7-6 and TRBJ1-4): GAGVSQSPRYKVTKRGQDVALRCDPISGHVSLYWYRQALGQGPEFLTYFNYEAQQDKSGLPNDRFSAERPEGSISTLTIQRTEQRDSAMYRCASSLNVSRIYEKLFFGSGTQLSVL.

This rearrangement joins TRBV7-2 to TRBJ2-7, with TRBD2 matching 8 bases. This CDR3 has 15 residues. Per germline, CDR1 SGHTA and CDR2 FQGNSA. V shed 2 bases and J 2 bases; nucleotides not matched to a gene: 5. The CDR3 is CASSLNGGATYEQYF. CDR3 in DNA: TGTGCCAGCAGCTTAAACGGGGGGGCCACCTACGAGCAGTACTTC.

The chain uses TRBV5-1 and TRBJ2-1, with 7 bases that match TRBD1. Losses at the gene ends were 0 bases for V and 1 base for J; bases not matched to a gene: 4. The germline V gene encodes CDR1 SGHRS and CDR2 YFSETQ. This CDR3 region has 16 residues. Here the CDR3 reads CASSLGRDSSYNEQFF. DNA of the CDR3: TGCGCCAGCAGCTTGGGCCGGGACAGTTCCTACAATGAGCAGTTCTTC.

The chain is built from TRBV7-9 and TRBJ2-3, with 8 bases lining up with TRBD2. The CDR3 spans 16 residues. V was clipped by 1 base and J by 1 base; unmatched bases: 4. Per germline, CDR1 SEHNR and CDR2 FQNEAQ (reference sequence). CDR3 DNA sequence: TGTGCCAGCAGCTTAGAGCTAGCGGGCGGCACAGATACGCAGTATTTT. Its translation is CASSLELAGGTDTQYF. Full variable domain (outside the CDR3, taken from reference TRBV7-9 and TRBJ2-3): DTGVSQNPRHKITKRGQNVTFRCDPISEHNRLYWYRQTLGQGPEFLTYFQNEAQLEKSRLLSDRFSAERPKGSFSTLEIQRTEQGDSAMYLCASSLELAGGTDTQYFGPGTRLTVL.

This clone was seen a few times. The V and J genes are TRBV30 and TRBJ2-5, with D perhaps TRBD1 (5 bases). The CDR3 is made up of 13 amino acids. Trimming removed 2 bases at V and 1 base at J, with 8 bases between. Per germline, CDR1 GTSNPN and CDR2 SVGIG (reference sequence). Here the CDR3 reads CAWSLQGQETQYF. In DNA form, the CDR3 reads TGTGCCTGGAGTCTCCAGGGCCAAGAGACCCAGTACTTC.

The chain combines TRBV2 with TRBJ1-1; no clear D. The germline gives CDR1 SNHLY, CDR2 FYNNEI. V lost 9 bases to trimming and J lost 3 bases, with 11 bases between them. There are 12 residues in the CDR3. CDR3 in amino acids: CASQYRDTEAFF. In DNA form, the CDR3 reads TGTGCCAGTCAATACAGAGACACTGAAGCTTTCTTT.

This clone was recorded a few times. The chain couples TRBV13 to TRBJ2-7; D remains ambiguous. Trimming cost V 5 bases and J 0 bases, with 5 bases left between them. Per germline, CDR1 PRHDT and CDR2 FYEKMQ (reference sequence). The CDR3 has 12 residues. The chain's CDR3 is CASSRSSYEQYF. The CDR3 DNA reads TGTGCCAGCAGCCGTAGCTCCTACGAGCAGTACTTC.

The chain employs TRBV30 and TRBJ1-6; D might be TRBD1 (6 bases). The V gene's germline CDR1 is GTSNPN and CDR2 SVGIG (reference sequence). V gave up 1 base and J gave up 7 bases, with 14 bases separating them. This CDR3 is built from 15 residues. This CDR3 reads CAWSGRGIKNSPLHF. The CDR3 DNA reads as TGTGCCTGGAGTGGCAGGGGCATCAAAAATTCACCCCTCCACTTT.

This clone was recorded many times. V gene TRBV23-1 combines with J gene TRBJ1-6; TRBD1 aligns across 7 bases. TRBV23-1 belongs to the ORF category, with a function that is uncertain. V trimming: 4 bases; J trimming: 9 bases; junction bases outside the gene matches: 3. CDR3 size: 13 residues. CDR3 DNA sequence: TGCGCCAGCAGTCGTGACAGGGTTTCACCCCTCCACTTT. Translating gives CASSRDRVSPLHF.

The V gene is TRBV30, the J gene TRBJ2-7; 7 bases are a match to TRBD1. V trimming: 8 bases; J trimming: 2 bases; junction bases outside the gene matches: 9. The CDR3 runs 13 residues. Per germline, CDR1 GTSNPN and CDR2 SVGIG (reference sequence). CDR3 nucleotides: TGTGCCAGTACCAGGCAGGGGGCCTACGAGCAGTACTTC. Encoded protein: CASTRQGAYEQYF.

The chain uses TRBV5-1 and TRBJ1-2; 7 nucleotides agree with TRBD1. With V trimmed by 5 bases and J by 3 bases, 13 bases remained unmatched. Germline CDR1 and CDR2: SGHRS and YFSETQ. The CDR3 covers 16 residues. The CDR3 spells CASRLGQVSYDYGYTF. CDR3 nucleotide sequence: TGCGCCAGCAGACTAGGACAGGTTTCCTACGACTATGGCTACACCTTC.

The rearrangement links TRBV4-2 to TRBJ2-5, with 9 nucleotides matching TRBD2. CDR1 is LGHNA, CDR2 YNFKEQ, per germline. The trim removed 0 bases at V and 4 bases at J, leaving 15 bases unmatched. This CDR3 has 19 amino acids. Here the CDR3 reads CASSQEVRGAGGVGETQYF. The CDR3 nucleotides read TGTGCCAGCAGCCAAGAGGTTAGGGGCGCGGGGGGGGTAGGAGAGACCCAGTACTTC.

This clone was observed once. The J gene is TRBJ1-5, the V gene TRBV19, with 8 bases that match TRBD1. Unmatched junction bases numbered 9, after V lost 6 bases and J lost 5 bases. Germline values: CDR1 LNHDA, CDR2 SQIVND (reference sequence). The CDR3 is made up of 15 amino acids. The CDR3 bases are TGTGCCAGTAGCAGTATACAGGGGGAGGATCAGCCCCAGCATTTT. This sequence encodes CASSSIQGEDQPQHF.

This clone has only one observation. The CDR3 DNA reads as TGTGCCACCAGGAGGGGGACAGGGAATAACTACGAGCAGTACTTC. Amino acid sequence: CATRRGTGNNYEQYF. The chain employs TRBV24-1 and TRBJ2-7, with TRBD1 identical over 9 bases. This CDR3 has 15 amino acids. Germline-derived CDR1 and CDR2 are KGHDR and SFDVKD. Germline trimming cut 7 bases from V and 3 bases from J; bases unmatched to any gene: 9.

The CDR3 protein is CASSPRTSGGVTDTQYF. CDR3 DNA: TGTGCCAGCAGTCCAAGGACTAGCGGGGGAGTCACAGATACGCAGTATTTT. The genes are TRBV27 and TRBJ2-3; TRBD2 matches 13 bases. Germline CDR1 reads MNHEY; CDR2 reads SMNVEV (reference sequence). The CDR3 consists of 17 residues. V shed 5 bases and J 2 bases; nucleotides not matched to a gene: 7.

This rearrangement joins TRBV4-1 to TRBJ2-7; D might be TRBD1 (6 bases). The V end was cut by 4 bases, the J end by 4 bases, with 17 bases between. The CDR3 runs to 15 residues. Germline CDR1 reads MGHRA; CDR2 reads YSYEKL. CDR3 residues: CASSPRGIEVYEQYF. The CDR3 DNA follows: TGCGCCAGCAGCCCGAGGGGGATCGAGGTGTACGAGCAGTACTTC.

The chain recombines TRBV7-8 with TRBJ2-2; 10 nucleotides agree with TRBD1. V lost 5 bases and J lost 5; bases outside the gene matches: 8. Germline V gene data show CDR1 as SGHVS and CDR2 as FQNEAQ. The CDR3 contains 16 residues. The CDR3 loop is CASSDPGTGVTGELFF. As DNA, the CDR3 is TGTGCCAGCAGCGACCCCGGGACAGGGGTGACCGGGGAGCTGTTTTTT.

The chain employs TRBV15 and TRBJ2-5, with 9 bases matching TRBD2. The CDR3 runs 20 residues. The V segment lost 5 bases and the J segment 4 bases; nucleotides outside the gene matches: 23. The germline gives CDR1 LNHNV, CDR2 YYDKDF (reference sequence). The CDR3 DNA follows: TGTGCCACCAGCCCCTCGGTGACGCGGGGGTTGGCGGGGGGGCGAGAGACCCAGTACTTC. It codes for CATSPSVTRGLAGGRETQYF.

The V and J genes are TRBV18 and TRBJ1-6, with D possibly being TRBD1 (6 bases). In germline, CDR1 is KGHSH, CDR2 LQKENI. CDR3 length: 15 amino acids. The ends were cut back, 2 bases at V and 7 bases at J, with 12 bases in the middle. CDR3 in DNA: TGTGCCAGCTCACCATTCGGGGGGGCAAATTCACCCCTCCACTTT. It codes for CASSPFGGANSPLHF.

The chain is built from TRBV11-2 and TRBJ1-5; a weak D match, TRBD1 (6 bases). The CDR3 has 15 amino acids. Trimming left V 6 bases short and J 0 bases short, with 12 bases between. Germline V gene lookup returns CDR1 SGHAT and CDR2 FQNNGV. Here the CDR3 DNA reads TGTGCCAGCAGTCCCCAGGGGAGTAGCAATCAGCCCCAGCATTTT. It specifies CASSPQGSSNQPQHF.

This chain connects TRBV7-9 to TRBJ2-4, with 7 bases matching TRBD1. The CDR3 consists of 14 residues. V lost 5 bases, J lost 3 bases, and 4 bases stayed unmatched. Germline values: CDR1 SEHNR, CDR2 FQNEAQ (reference sequence). The CDR3 DNA sequence: TGTGCCAGCAGCACCGGACAGGACAAAAACATTCAGTACTTC. It encodes CASSTGQDKNIQYF.

V gene TRBV19 combines with J gene TRBJ2-1, with 7 bases aligning to TRBD2. The junction had 5 bases not matched to a gene; V was cut back by 0 bases and J by 0 bases. Germline lookup yields CDR1 LNHDA and CDR2 SQIVND (reference sequence). CDR3 length: 17 amino acids. The CDR3 reads CASSIETSPSSYNEQFF. CDR3 bases: TGTGCCAGTAGTATAGAGACTAGCCCGAGCTCCTACAATGAGCAGTTCTTC.

This clone was observed a handful of times. The genes are TRBV7-2 and TRBJ2-2; 9 bases fit TRBD1. CDR3 length equals 17 residues. V was clipped by 1 base and J by 4 bases; unmatched bases: 7. Germline-derived CDR1 and CDR2 are SGHTA and FQGNSA. This CDR3 reads CASSLGGGTGLTGELFF. For the CDR3, the DNA is TGTGCCAGCAGCTTAGGGGGCGGGACAGGGCTCACCGGGGAGCTGTTTTTT.